The 12 T cell receptor beta chains below were found in one sample sequenced in a study of cytotoxic CD8 clonotypes in ibrutinib-treated CLL. Assay used: immunoSEQ multiplex PCR; TCRdb lists only in-frame clones, some missing. The sample consists of about 69,000 clones, 70% to 90% of them appearing once. This specimen consisted of PBMCs, obtained at disease progression, from a patient treated with ibrutinib. These receptors were obtained from a human donor with chronic lymphocytic leukemia.

The V call is TRBV5-1, the J call TRBJ2-3, with 9 bases aligning to TRBD2. CDR3 length equals 15 residues. Germline assignment: CDR1 SGHRS and CDR2 YFSETQ. Germline trimming cut 5 bases from V and 0 bases from J; bases unmatched to any gene: 4. In DNA, the CDR3 is TGCGCCAGCAGGAGACTAGCGGCTAGCACAGATACGCAGTATTTT. It specifies CASRRLAASTDTQYF.

J is TRBJ2-7 and V is TRBV18, with 8 positions matching TRBD1. The V and J ends lost 2 bases and 5 bases, in that order; junction bases with no gene match: 2. The germline CDR1 and CDR2 sequences are KGHSH and LQKENI. This CDR3 comprises 13 residues. The CDR3 region is CASSPRTGNEQYF. Here the CDR3 DNA reads TGTGCCAGCTCACCAAGGACAGGGAACGAGCAGTACTTC.

This clone was counted between two and nine times. The CDR3 loop is CSVTGTSGGTDTQYF. The CDR3 coding sequence is TGCAGCGTGACCGGGACTAGCGGAGGCACAGATACGCAGTATTTT. The chain joins TRBV29-1 to TRBJ2-3; 11 bases map to TRBD2. After removal of 6 bases from V and 1 base from J, the junction contained 6 bases not matched to a gene. Germline V gene sequence: CDR1 SQVTM, CDR2 ANQGSEA. The CDR3 contains 15 residues.

The V call is TRBV5-8, the J call TRBJ1-2; D not certain. Germline CDR1 SGHTS, CDR2 YDEGEE. The CDR3 totals 11 residues. Trimming removed 4 bases at V and 5 bases at J, with 6 bases between. The CDR3 reads CASSPRYGYTF. In DNA form, the CDR3 reads TGTGCCAGCAGCCCTAGGTATGGCTACACCTTC.

This clone was detected ten times or more. The rearrangement links TRBV25-1 to TRBJ1-2; 9 positions match TRBD1. V trimming: 2 bases; J trimming: 8 bases; junction bases outside the gene matches: 3. Looked up from germline, CDR1 is MGHDK and CDR2 is SYGVNS. CDR3 length equals 13 residues. CDR3 nucleotides: TGTGCCAGCAGTGAAGGACAGGGGTTGGGCTACACCTTC. Protein product: CASSEGQGLGYTF.

The gene calls are TRBV4-1 and TRBJ2-1; 11 bases agree with TRBD2. The V gene's germline CDR1 is MGHRA and CDR2 YSYEKL. V lost 1 base to trimming and J lost 5 bases; unmatched junction nucleotides: 4. The CDR3 spans 16 residues. CDR3 loop: CASSQGPSGGHNEQFF. The CDR3 DNA reads TGCGCCAGCAGCCAAGGACCTAGCGGGGGGCACAATGAGCAGTTCTTC.

This sequence joins TRBV6-6 and TRBJ1-5; no clear D gene. Germline loops: CDR1 MNHNY, CDR2 SVGAGI (reference sequence). The length of the CDR3 is 16 residues. V was cut by 6 bases and J by 1 base, with 16 bases left in between. CDR3 in amino acids: CASRPWPLGSNQPQHF. The CDR3 DNA is TGTGCCAGCAGACCCTGGCCCCTGGGGAGCAATCAGCCCCAGCATTTT.

This chain's CDR3 is CASSHGTGKAYGYTF. The CDR3 DNA reads as TGTGCCAGCAGCCACGGGACAGGGAAGGCCTATGGCTACACCTTC. The chain combines TRBV7-9 with TRBJ1-2; 9 bases map to TRBD1. The V and J ends lost 5 bases and 4 bases, in that order; junction bases with no gene match: 8. The CDR3 contains 15 residues. Germline CDR1 and CDR2: SEHNR and FQNEAQ (reference sequence).

The chain has TRBV13 and TRBJ2-3; 7 nucleotides align to TRBD1. CDR1 is PRHDT, CDR2 FYEKMQ, per germline (reference sequence). V lost 0 bases to trimming and J lost 2 bases; unmatched junction nucleotides: 2. This CDR3 contains 15 residues. The CDR3 sequence: CASSLGQGTTDTQYF. The CDR3 DNA reads as TGTGCCAGCAGCTTAGGACAGGGGACCACAGATACGCAGTATTTT.

The rearrangement uses TRBV2 and TRBJ1-5; D is possibly TRBD1 (5 bases). From germline, CDR1 is SNHLY and CDR2 FYNNEI. The CDR3 extends over 15 amino acids. V lost 8 bases to trimming and J lost 6 bases, with 20 bases between them. CDR3 sequence reads: CASRDRSEFSQPQHF. For the CDR3, the DNA is TGTGCCAGCCGGGACCGAAGCGAGTTTTCTCAGCCCCAGCATTTT. The variable domain in full, with the rest retrieved from reference TRBV2 and TRBJ1-5, is EPEVTQTPSHQVTQMGQEVILRCVPISNHLYFYWYRQILGQKVEFLVSFYNNEISEKSEIFDDQFSVERPDGSNFTLKIRSTKLEDSAMYFCASRDRSEFSQPQHFGDGTRLSIL.

The chain recombines TRBV30 with TRBJ1-2, with D possibly TRBD1 on 5 matching bases. In germline, CDR1 is GTSNPN, CDR2 SVGIG (reference sequence). Trimming stripped 3 bases from V and 8 bases from J, with 16 bases between. The CDR3 runs to 13 residues. The chain's CDR3 is CAWSPGTPGGYTF. CDR3 in DNA: TGTGCCTGGAGCCCCGGGACCCCCGGCGGCTACACCTTC.

The chain carries TRBV6-5 and TRBJ1-2; D unclear. The CDR3 consists of 14 residues. V was trimmed by 2 bases and J by 0 bases, leaving 7 bases between them. Germline V gene lookup returns CDR1 MNHEY and CDR2 SVGAGI. CDR3 bases: TGTGCCAGCAGTTACACGGGATCTAACTATGGCTACACCTTC. Translation gives CASSYTGSNYGYTF.